The following is a T cell receptor (beta chain) sequence with its context. The source of the sample is a study of T-cell reconstitution after alpha-beta-depleted transplantation in children. The TCRbeta library incorporated unique molecular identifiers. TCRdb re-called the PCR reads through MiXCR, storing one row per CDR3 protein. In the table there are approximately 110,000 distinct CDR3 sequences, about 21% of which are singletons. V lost 1 base, J lost 13 bases, and 11 bases lay in between. The CDR3 has 12 residues. CDR1 is SEHNR and CDR2 is FQNEAQ in the germline V gene (reference sequence). The starting material was PBMCs, mostly from graft donor cells, obtained 180 days after TCRalphabeta/CD19-depleted stem cell transplant. This TCR came from a male patient between 2 and 10 years old who had a stem cell transplant for chronic granulomatous disease, so the T cells may come from the graft donor. The rearrangement links TRBV7-9 to TRBJ2-1; no reliable D call. CDR3 in amino acids: CASSLESGNQFF. The CDR3 coding sequence is TGTGCCAGCAGCTTAGAGTCGGGCAACCAGTTCTTC.